This T cell receptor (beta chain) is from a study of control samples from healthy donors and cancer patients. The repertoire was sequenced with immunoSEQ multiplex PCR; TCRdb's copy has only in-frame clones and lacks some. The sample yields more than 110,000 clones, approximately 86% seen once. Germline loops: CDR1 PRHDT, CDR2 FYEKMQ (reference sequence). CDR3 size: 12 residues. Trimming removed 5 bases at V and 8 bases at J, with 10 bases between. This chain uses TRBV13 with TRBJ2-4; no firm D call. This receptor was obtained from a woman in her twenties or thirties in good health. Sequencing used blood. For the CDR3, the DNA is TGTGCCAGCAGCCGACTTAGTGACATTCAGTACTTC. Translated: CASSRLSDIQYF.